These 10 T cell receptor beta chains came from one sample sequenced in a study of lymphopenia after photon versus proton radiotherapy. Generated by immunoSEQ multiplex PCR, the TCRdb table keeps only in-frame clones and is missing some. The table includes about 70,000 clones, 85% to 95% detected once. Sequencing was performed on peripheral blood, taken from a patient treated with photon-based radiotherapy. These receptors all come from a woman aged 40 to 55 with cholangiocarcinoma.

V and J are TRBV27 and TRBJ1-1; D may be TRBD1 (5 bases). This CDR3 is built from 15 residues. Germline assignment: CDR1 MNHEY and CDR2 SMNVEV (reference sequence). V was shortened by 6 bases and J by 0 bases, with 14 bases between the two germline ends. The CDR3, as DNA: TGTGCCAGCAGGAAACAGGAGATAATGAACACTGAAGCTTTCTTT. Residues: CASRKQEIMNTEAFF.

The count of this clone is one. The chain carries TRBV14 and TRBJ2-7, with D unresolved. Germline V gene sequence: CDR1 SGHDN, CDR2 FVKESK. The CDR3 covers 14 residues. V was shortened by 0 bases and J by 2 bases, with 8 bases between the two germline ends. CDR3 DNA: TGTGCCAGCAGCCAAGATGGGGTTCCCTACGAGCAGTACTTC. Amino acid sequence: CASSQDGVPYEQYF.

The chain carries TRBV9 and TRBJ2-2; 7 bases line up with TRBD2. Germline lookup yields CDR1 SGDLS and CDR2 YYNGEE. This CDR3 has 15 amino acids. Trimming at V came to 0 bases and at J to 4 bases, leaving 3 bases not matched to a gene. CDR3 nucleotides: TGTGCCAGCAGCGTAGGGACTAGAGGCACCGGGGAGCTGTTTTTT. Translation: CASSVGTRGTGELFF.

The CDR3: CASSIKRNTEAFF. The DNA for the CDR3 is TGTGCCAGTAGTATCAAGAGGAACACTGAAGCTTTCTTT. This sequence joins TRBV19 and TRBJ1-1; D unclear. V dropped 3 bases and J dropped 1 base, with 6 bases sitting between them. This CDR3 comprises 13 residues. Germline V gene data show CDR1 as LNHDA and CDR2 as SQIVND (reference sequence).

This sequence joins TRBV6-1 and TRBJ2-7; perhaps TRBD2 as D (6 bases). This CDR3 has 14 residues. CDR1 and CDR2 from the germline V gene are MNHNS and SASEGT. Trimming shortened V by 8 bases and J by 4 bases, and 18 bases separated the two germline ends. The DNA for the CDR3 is TGTGCCAGCTGGGGGGATCAGGCTGGGTACGAGCAGTACTTC. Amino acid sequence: CASWGDQAGYEQYF.

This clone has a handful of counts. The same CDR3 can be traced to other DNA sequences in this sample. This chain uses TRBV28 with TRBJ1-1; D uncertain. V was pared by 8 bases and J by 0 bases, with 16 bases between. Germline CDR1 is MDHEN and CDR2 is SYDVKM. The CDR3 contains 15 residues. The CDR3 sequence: CASVYSDLMNTEAFF. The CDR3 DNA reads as TGTGCCAGCGTTTACTCAGACCTCATGAACACTGAAGCTTTCTTT.

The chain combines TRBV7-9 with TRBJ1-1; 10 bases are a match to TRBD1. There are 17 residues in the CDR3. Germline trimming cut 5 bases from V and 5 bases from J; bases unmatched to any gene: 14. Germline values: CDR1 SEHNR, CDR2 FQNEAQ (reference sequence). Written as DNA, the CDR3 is TGTGCCAGCAGCCCCTATGAAGGACAGGGGGGTAGGACTGAAGCTTTCTTT. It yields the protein CASSPYEGQGGRTEAFF.

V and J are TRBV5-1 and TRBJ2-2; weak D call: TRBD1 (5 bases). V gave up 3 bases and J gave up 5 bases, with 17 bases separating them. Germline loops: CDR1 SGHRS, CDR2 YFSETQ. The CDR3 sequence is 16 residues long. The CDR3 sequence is CASSSAGSPGTGELFF. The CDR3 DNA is TGCGCCAGCAGCTCGGCAGGGTCCCCGGGTACCGGGGAGCTGTTTTTT.

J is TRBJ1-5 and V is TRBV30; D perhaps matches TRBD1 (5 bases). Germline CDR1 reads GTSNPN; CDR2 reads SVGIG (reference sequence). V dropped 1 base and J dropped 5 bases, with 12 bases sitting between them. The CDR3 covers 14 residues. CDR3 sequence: CAWSARVKHQPQHF. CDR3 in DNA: TGTGCCTGGAGTGCCAGGGTAAAACATCAGCCCCAGCATTTT.

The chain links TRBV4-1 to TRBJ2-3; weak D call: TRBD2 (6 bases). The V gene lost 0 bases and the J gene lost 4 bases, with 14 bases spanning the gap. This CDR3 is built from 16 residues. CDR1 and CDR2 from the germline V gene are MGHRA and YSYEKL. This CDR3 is CASSQEEGASSDTQYF. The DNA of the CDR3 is TGCGCCAGCAGCCAAGAGGAGGGAGCGTCCTCAGATACGCAGTATTTT.